One sample yielded the 14 T cell receptor beta chains listed below, sequenced in a study of beta chain features in type 1 diabetes. The study reverse transcribed the entire isolated RNA, so it sequenced expressed TCRB transcripts. Generated by immunoSEQ multiplex PCR, the TCRdb table keeps only in-frame clones and is missing some. The table records a few hundred thousand clones, approximately 10% of them present only once. Input material: naive CD4+ T cells from blood. Receptor source: a woman in her twenties or thirties in good health.

This clone was seen more than once but under ten times. V gene TRBV19 combines with J gene TRBJ1-5, with D maybe TRBD1 (5 bases). Germline values: CDR1 LNHDA, CDR2 SQIVND (reference sequence). Trimming pared 3 bases from V and 7 bases from J, leaving 13 bases between. This CDR3 is 14 amino acids long. The CDR3 region has the DNA TGTGCCAGTAGTATGGGGCAGGGTGGCCAGCCCCAGCATTTT. Residues: CASSMGQGGQPQHF.

The chain has TRBV27 and TRBJ2-3; TRBD2 matches at 7 bases. The CDR3 extends over 18 amino acids. Trimming at V came to 5 bases and at J to 0 bases, leaving 14 bases not matched to a gene. Germline CDR1 reads MNHEY; CDR2 reads SMNVEV (reference sequence). CDR3 in DNA: TGTGCCAGCAGTCCCCGGGGGAGCGGGGCCTCTAGCACAGATACGCAGTATTTT. Its translation: CASSPRGSGASSTDTQYF.

This clone was counted only a few times. The chain links TRBV2 to TRBJ2-5; 7 bases match TRBD1. The germline V gene encodes CDR1 SNHLY and CDR2 FYNNEI. With V trimmed by 7 bases and J by 0 bases, 5 bases remained unmatched. This CDR3 is 14 amino acids long. CDR3 amino acids: CASMTDRNQETQYF. The CDR3 DNA sequence: TGTGCCAGCATGACGGACAGGAACCAAGAGACCCAGTACTTC.

This clone has more than one count but fewer than ten. The chain joins TRBV9 to TRBJ2-7; D may be TRBD2 (6 bases). CDR1 is SGDLS and CDR2 is YYNGEE in the germline V gene. The CDR3 has 12 residues. V was pared by 6 bases and J by 2 bases, with 9 bases between. This chain's CDR3 is CASIRRAYEQYF. Here the CDR3 DNA reads TGTGCCAGCATCCGGAGGGCCTACGAGCAGTACTTC.

This clone was detected ten times or more. The chain carries TRBV14 and TRBJ2-6; TRBD1 matches 11 bases. With 1 base clipped from V and 4 bases from J, the junction kept 6 bases outside the gene matches. This CDR3 spans 18 amino acids. Germline V gives CDR1 SGHDN, CDR2 FVKESK. DNA of the CDR3: TGTGCCAGCAGCCAAGGCTTGGACAGGGGGCGCGGGGCCAACGTCCTGACTTTC. It specifies CASSQGLDRGRGANVLTF.

This clone was found a few times. The J gene is TRBJ2-5, the V gene TRBV4-1; 8 bases agree with TRBD1. Trimming at V came to 0 bases and at J to 2 bases, leaving 5 bases not matched to a gene. This CDR3 has 16 residues. Germline CDR1 reads MGHRA; CDR2 reads YSYEKL. The CDR3 loop reads CASSQDGTGLQETQYF. CDR3 nucleotide sequence: TGCGCCAGCAGCCAAGATGGGACAGGCCTACAAGAGACCCAGTACTTC.

With respect to this clone: This sample also contains other DNA sequences that code for the same CDR3. This sequence joins TRBV7-9 and TRBJ1-1; a possible D gene is TRBD1 (5 bases). Trimming took off 3 bases at V and 1 base at J, with 6 bases between the two ends. This CDR3 is built from 13 residues. The V gene's germline CDR1 is SEHNR and CDR2 FQNEAQ (reference sequence). In DNA, the CDR3 is TGTGCCAGCAGCTTGCAGGGGAACACTGAAGCTTTCTTT. This encodes CASSLQGNTEAFF. Filled out from reference TRBV7-9 and TRBJ1-1, the complete variable domain reads DTGVSQNPRHKITKRGQNVTFRCDPISEHNRLYWYRQTLGQGPEFLTYFQNEAQLEKSRLLSDRFSAERPKGSFSTLEIQRTEQGDSAMYLCASSLQGNTEAFFGQGTRLTVV.

The J gene is TRBJ1-2, the V gene TRBV7-9; D is ambiguous. The CDR3 covers 13 residues. Germline CDR1 SEHNR, CDR2 FQNEAQ (reference sequence). V was clipped by 1 base and J by 4 bases, with 7 bases between them. The CDR3 sequence: CASSLVQSYGYTF. CDR3 DNA sequence: TGTGCCAGCAGCTTAGTTCAGTCCTATGGCTACACCTTC.

V usage is TRBV6-5 and J usage is TRBJ2-5, with 9 bases lining up with TRBD1. The CDR3 runs to 15 residues. Per germline, CDR1 MNHEY and CDR2 SVGAGI. V lost 2 bases to trimming and J lost 9 bases; unmatched junction nucleotides: 10. DNA of the CDR3: TGTGCCAGCAGTTACGTCCCGGGACAGGGCCAGGCCCAGTACTTC. This codes for CASSYVPGQGQAQYF.

Only a few counts were recorded for this clone. The CDR3 is CASSALGSSYEQYF. Written as DNA, the CDR3 is TGTGCCAGCAGCGCCCTGGGGAGCTCCTACGAGCAGTACTTC. V and J are TRBV9 and TRBJ2-7; weak D call: TRBD2 (5 bases). The CDR3 is 14 residues long. Trimming stripped 3 bases from V and 0 bases from J, with 10 bases between. Germline V gives CDR1 SGDLS, CDR2 YYNGEE.

This clone was seen only a few times. The gene calls are TRBV5-1 and TRBJ1-2, with D maybe TRBD1 (6 bases). This CDR3 is 16 amino acids long. Trimming took off 1 base at V and 2 bases at J, with 15 bases between the two ends. Germline CDR1 and CDR2: SGHRS and YFSETQ. CDR3 in DNA: TGCGCCAGCAGCTTGACCCCGGGGGGGGCAAACTATGGCTACACCTTC. It codes for CASSLTPGGANYGYTF.

Only a few counts were recorded for this clone. V gene TRBV5-1 combines with J gene TRBJ2-2; D is perhaps TRBD1 (6 bases). This CDR3 is 14 amino acids long. Looked up from germline, CDR1 is SGHRS and CDR2 is YFSETQ. With 0 bases removed from V and 4 bases from J, the gap between germline ends came to 7 bases. The DNA of the CDR3 is TGCGCCAGCAGCTTGGGGACAGCCACCGGGGAGCTGTTTTTT. Its translation: CASSLGTATGELFF.

The table lists this clone with a few counts. The DNA of the CDR3 is TGTGCCAGCAGTTTATCGGGACAGACTCAAGAGACCCAGTACTTC. It is translated as CASSLSGQTQETQYF. This rearrangement joins TRBV27 to TRBJ2-5; 7 bases align to TRBD1. The CDR3 loop spans 15 amino acids. The ends lost 0 bases at V and 2 bases at J; junction bases unmatched: 3. Germline V lookup: CDR1 MNHEY, CDR2 SMNVEV (reference sequence).

This clone was counted a few times. The junction departs from the called germline gene at one end, perhaps through a read error. The chain employs TRBV2 and TRBJ2-7, with TRBD1 matching over 7 bases. From germline, CDR1 is SNHLY and CDR2 FYNNEI. The CDR3 contains 15 residues. The CDR3 nucleotides are TGTGCCAGCAGGGAAGGACAGGTCAGCTCCTACGAGCAGTACTTC. Protein: CASREGQVSSYEQYF.